The 29 T cell receptor beta chains presented below share a single source sample, sequenced in a study of CD8 T cells in seronegative destructive rheumatoid arthritis. The repertoire was sequenced with immunoSEQ multiplex PCR; TCRdb's copy has only in-frame clones and lacks some. The sample lists 13,000 or so clones, 83% occurring once. The sequencing sample was made of CD8+ T cells from blood. Every receptor here comes from a woman aged 30-55 years with seronegative destructive rheumatoid arthritis.

The chain has TRBV29-1 and TRBJ2-2; D is perhaps TRBD1 (6 bases). V lost 1 base to trimming and J lost 2 bases, with 8 bases between them. The CDR3 is made up of 14 amino acids. Per germline, CDR1 SQVTM and CDR2 ANQGSEA. DNA of the CDR3: TGCAGCGTTGAAGGGACAGATAACACCGGGGAGCTGTTTTTT. It yields the protein CSVEGTDNTGELFF.

The CDR3 loop is CASSPTGGADYGYTF. The CDR3, as DNA: TGTGCCAGCAGCCCCACCGGGGGAGCAGACTATGGCTACACCTTC. This chain uses TRBV7-3 with TRBJ1-2, with a weak D call TRBD1 (5 bases). Germline assignment: CDR1 SGHTA and CDR2 FQGTGA. V was pared by 5 bases and J by 3 bases, with 16 bases between. The CDR3 loop spans 15 amino acids.

The chain uses TRBV5-1 and TRBJ2-1; D possibly corresponds to TRBD1 (6 bases). The CDR3 has 17 amino acids. The germline CDR1 and CDR2 sequences are SGHRS and YFSETQ. The V gene lost 3 bases and the J gene lost 5 bases, with 21 bases spanning the gap. The CDR3 DNA reads as TGCGCCAGCAGCTGGGGGCACAGGGCCGATGCTGACAATGAGCAGTTCTTC. Translating it yields CASSWGHRADADNEQFF.

V and J are TRBV11-1 and TRBJ2-4; the D gene is possibly TRBD1 (5 bases). The CDR3 extends over 14 amino acids. CDR1 and CDR2 from the germline V gene are SGHAT and FQDESV (reference sequence). Deletions cut 4 bases from V and 6 bases from J, with 13 bases between. DNA of the CDR3: TGTGCCAGCAGCTCCCCCGCTGACAGAAACATTCAGTACTTC. It yields the protein CASSSPADRNIQYF.

This clone was counted once. The chain is built from TRBV4-1 and TRBJ2-5; D uncertain. The CDR3 totals 18 residues. V was cut by 0 bases and J by 2 bases, with 19 bases left in between. The V gene's germline CDR1 is MGHRA and CDR2 YSYEKL. The CDR3 DNA reads TGCGCCAGCAGCCAAGATCGTTTCATTCCCGGGTCGCAAGAGACCCAGTACTTC. Translation gives CASSQDRFIPGSQETQYF.

V usage is TRBV6-5 and J usage is TRBJ1-2; 10 nucleotides match TRBD1. This CDR3 spans 15 amino acids. J gave up 5 bases and V 2 bases, and 5 bases lay outside the gene matches. Looked up from germline, CDR1 is MNHEY and CDR2 is SVGAGI. In DNA form, the CDR3 reads TGTGCCAGCAGTTACATGGGACAGGGGCTATATGGCTACACCTTC. Translation: CASSYMGQGLYGYTF.

This chain uses TRBV6-5 with TRBJ2-1; the D gene is possibly TRBD1 (5 bases). Deletions cut 2 bases from V and 6 bases from J, with 14 bases between. Germline values: CDR1 MNHEY, CDR2 SVGAGI. The CDR3 is 15 amino acids. CDR3 DNA sequence: TGTGCCAGCAGTTACGGCTTTAAGGGGTCCAATGAGCAGTTCTTC. Translation: CASSYGFKGSNEQFF.

V gene TRBV7-6 combines with J gene TRBJ2-7; tentatively, D is TRBD2 (7 bases). Germline CDR1 is SGHVS and CDR2 is FNYEAQ. The CDR3 is 16 residues long. V was trimmed by 1 base and J by 5 bases, leaving 18 bases between them. CDR3 loop: CASSLVGGGDLHEQYF. The DNA for the CDR3 is TGTGCCAGCAGCTTAGTGGGGGGGGGCGATTTGCACGAGCAGTACTTC.

The chain uses TRBV7-3 and TRBJ2-1; D is ambiguous. Germline V gene sequence: CDR1 SGHTA, CDR2 FQGTGA. CDR3 length: 12 residues. The V end lost 1 base, the J end lost 10 bases, and 8 bases lay between the germline ends. The CDR3 loop reads CASSLRGDEQFF. The CDR3 DNA reads as TGTGCCAGCAGCTTAAGAGGAGACGAGCAGTTCTTC.

In its sample, this clone was seen a few times. This chain uses TRBV27 with TRBJ1-4; a weak D match, TRBD1 (5 bases). Germline CDR1 is MNHEY and CDR2 is SMNVEV (reference sequence). The CDR3 covers 12 residues. The ends were cut back, 3 bases at V and 10 bases at J, with 9 bases in the middle. The CDR3: CASSLQGGKLFF. The CDR3 region has the DNA TGTGCCAGCAGTTTGCAGGGAGGAAAACTGTTTTTT.

This clone is classed as medium-sized. CDR3 loop: CAWRNRQGGLVEQYF. For the CDR3, the DNA is TGTGCCTGGAGGAACAGACAGGGGGGACTGGTCGAGCAGTACTTC. This chain links TRBV30 with TRBJ2-7, with TRBD1 identical over 9 bases. Trimming at V came to 3 bases and at J to 6 bases, leaving 12 bases not matched to a gene. This CDR3 region has 15 residues. CDR1 is GTSNPN, CDR2 SVGIG, per germline (reference sequence).

This chain links TRBV5-1 with TRBJ2-7; TRBD1 agrees at 11 bases. J was trimmed by 9 bases and V by 4 bases; bases with no gene match: 6. The CDR3 is 13 amino acids. CDR1 and CDR2 from the germline V gene are SGHRS and YFSETQ. CDR3 loop: CASSIGQGAMQYV. The CDR3, as DNA: TGCGCCAGCAGCATAGGACAGGGGGCGATGCAGTACGTC.

In nucleotides, the CDR3 is TGTGCCTGGACAGGGTCAAATGTTGAAGCTTTCTTT. It encodes CAWTGSNVEAFF. The V call is TRBV30, the J call TRBJ1-1, with a tentative D call TRBD1 (5 bases). The V end was cut by 4 bases, the J end by 7 bases, with 13 bases between. Germline CDR1 GTSNPN, CDR2 SVGIG (reference sequence). The CDR3 length is 12 residues.

This clone appeared a few times. V usage is TRBV30 and J usage is TRBJ1-3; a weak D match, TRBD1 (5 bases). CDR1 and CDR2 from the germline V gene are GTSNPN and SVGIG (reference sequence). The CDR3 has 13 residues. The V end lost 2 bases, the J end lost 4 bases, and 9 bases lay between the germline ends. The CDR3 loop is CAWSSGSGNTIYF. The CDR3 DNA follows: TGTGCCTGGAGTTCAGGGTCGGGAAACACCATATATTTT. The full variable domain, completed using reference TRBV30 and TRBJ1-3, is SQTIHQWPATLVQPVGSPLSLECTVEGTSNPNLYWYRQAAGRGLQLLFYSVGIGQISSEVPQNLSASRPQDRQFILSSKKLLLSDSGFYLCAWSSGSGNTIYFGEGSWLTVV.

This chain joins TRBV23-1 and TRBJ1-1; 10 nucleotides agree with TRBD1. TRBV23-1 is an open reading frame, and its role is uncertain. The CDR3 is 15 amino acids. V lost 8 bases and J lost 4; bases outside the gene matches: 10. The CDR3 protein is CASPEGQGIGTEAFF. The CDR3 region has the DNA TGCGCCAGCCCCGAGGGACAGGGGATCGGCACTGAAGCTTTCTTT.

The gene calls are TRBV7-9 and TRBJ2-1; 9 nucleotides agree with TRBD1. This CDR3 comprises 16 residues. Germline V gene lookup returns CDR1 SEHNR and CDR2 FQNEAQ (reference sequence). Unmatched junction bases numbered 7, after V lost 4 bases and J lost 3 bases. The CDR3 sequence: CASSSDRGWDYNEQFF. CDR3 nucleotides: TGTGCCAGCAGCTCGGACAGGGGTTGGGACTACAATGAGCAGTTCTTC.

This chain connects TRBV15 to TRBJ2-5; 8 bases agree with TRBD1. Germline V lookup: CDR1 LNHNV, CDR2 YYDKDF (reference sequence). Trimming removed 0 bases from V and 4 bases from J; junction bases left unmatched: 4. The CDR3 has 15 residues. DNA for the CDR3: TGTGCCACCAGCAGAGACAGGGGGCTAGGAGAGACCCAGTACTTC. It yields the protein CATSRDRGLGETQYF.

The genes are TRBV4-2 and TRBJ1-5; maybe TRBD1 (5 bases). Germline values: CDR1 LGHNA, CDR2 YNFKEQ. V was pared by 3 bases and J by 4 bases, with 19 bases between. There are 17 residues in the CDR3. In DNA form, the CDR3 reads TGTGCCAGCAGCCAGGGTGACAGTGGAGCTATGAATCAGCCCCAGCATTTT. It yields the protein CASSQGDSGAMNQPQHF.

The chain joins TRBV4-1 to TRBJ1-2; TRBD1 matches 7 bases. CDR1 and CDR2 from the germline V gene are MGHRA and YSYEKL. The V and J ends lost 3 bases and 0 bases, in that order; junction bases with no gene match: 13. There are 18 residues in the CDR3. The CDR3 is CASSHQTGTGLANYGYTF. Written as DNA, the CDR3 is TGCGCCAGCAGCCATCAGACAGGGACGGGCTTAGCTAACTATGGCTACACCTTC.

This clone has only a few counts. The chain employs TRBV28 and TRBJ1-5; D uncertain. Trimming took 8 bases from V and 6 from J, leaving 11 bases between them. Germline CDR1 reads MDHEN; CDR2 reads SYDVKM. This CDR3 region has 12 residues. DNA of the CDR3: TGTGCCAGCCGGGATAAGGGTCAGCCCCAGCATTTT. Protein sequence: CASRDKGQPQHF.

This chain links TRBV28 with TRBJ2-3, with D perhaps matching TRBD2 (6 bases). Trimming shortened V by 3 bases and J by 1 base, and 11 bases separated the two germline ends. The germline V gene has CDR1 MDHEN and CDR2 SYDVKM. The CDR3 is 15 residues long. Written as DNA, the CDR3 is TGTGCCAGCAGTTTCCCGGGAGCACGCACAGATACGCAGTATTTT. It is translated as CASSFPGARTDTQYF.

The V call is TRBV27, the J call TRBJ2-3; 7 bases match TRBD2. Germline V gene lookup returns CDR1 MNHEY and CDR2 SMNVEV (reference sequence). With 8 bases clipped from V and 2 bases from J, the junction kept 10 bases outside the gene matches. The CDR3 length is 15 residues. In nucleotides, the CDR3 is TGTGCCAGCGGTCCCCTAGCGGTGACCACAGATACGCAGTATTTT. Residues: CASGPLAVTTDTQYF.

This clone was counted between two and nine times. The chain has TRBV4-1 and TRBJ2-7; TRBD1 matches at 7 bases. Germline trimming cut 6 bases from V and 6 bases from J; bases unmatched to any gene: 11. CDR3 size: 14 residues. Germline assignment: CDR1 MGHRA and CDR2 YSYEKL. The CDR3, as DNA: TGCGCCAGCAGTCCCTTGACAGGGTCCAGCGAGCAGTACGTC. This translates into CASSPLTGSSEQYV.

The chain is built from TRBV6-5 and TRBJ2-1, with D perhaps TRBD2 (5 bases). The germline V gene has CDR1 MNHEY and CDR2 SVGAGI. Trimming cost V 2 bases and J 5 bases, with 13 bases left between them. The CDR3 totals 15 residues. CDR3 residues: CASSYLLSVDNEQFF. DNA for the CDR3: TGTGCCAGCAGTTACCTCCTTAGCGTCGACAATGAGCAGTTCTTC.

This clone came up once. This chain links TRBV15 with TRBJ1-2; tentative D call: TRBD1 (5 bases). Trimming took 1 base from V and 8 from J, leaving 14 bases between them. Per germline, CDR1 LNHNV and CDR2 YYDKDF (reference sequence). The CDR3 sequence is 14 residues long. The CDR3 DNA follows: TGTGCCACCAGCAGAGCTGGAGGGGCGGAAGGCTACACCTTC. Translating it yields CATSRAGGAEGYTF.

The V and J genes are TRBV7-8 and TRBJ2-2; 7 bases line up with TRBD1. The CDR3 loop spans 18 amino acids. The ends lost 3 bases at V and 5 bases at J; junction bases unmatched: 15. Per germline, CDR1 SGHVS and CDR2 FQNEAQ. The CDR3 DNA is TGTGCCAGCAGCTTCGAGATTAGGGGGCGAGTTTGGACCGGGGAGCTGTTTTTT. It translates to CASSFEIRGRVWTGELFF.

The chain carries TRBV6-6 and TRBJ2-2; TRBD2 is a possible D gene (6 bases). V was pared by 8 bases and J by 8 bases, with 18 bases between. This CDR3 has 14 amino acids. Germline V gene sequence: CDR1 MNHNY, CDR2 SVGAGI (reference sequence). CDR3 amino acids: CASAQTGGSGELFF. As DNA, the CDR3 is TGTGCCAGCGCCCAAACTGGGGGGTCGGGGGAGCTGTTTTTT.

The chain is built from TRBV30 and TRBJ1-5, with a tentative D call TRBD1 (5 bases). The CDR3 length is 13 residues. In germline, CDR1 is GTSNPN, CDR2 SVGIG (reference sequence). V was clipped by 4 bases and J by 6 bases, with 13 bases between them. The CDR3 DNA follows: TGTGCCTGGAACGGGGGGGATGTTCAGCCCCAGCATTTT. Protein product: CAWNGGDVQPQHF.

A few counts support this clone. The chain combines TRBV4-1 with TRBJ1-1; D is possibly TRBD1 (5 bases). The V end lost 0 bases, the J end lost 1 base, and 9 bases lay between the germline ends. The length of the CDR3 is 15 residues. Germline values: CDR1 MGHRA, CDR2 YSYEKL. The CDR3 nucleotides read TGCGCCAGCAGCCAAGAACGACAGACGAACACTGAAGCTTTCTTT. This translates into CASSQERQTNTEAFF.